This T cell receptor beta chain derives from a study of blood T cell repertoires in COVID-19. Method: immunoSEQ multiplex PCR; TCRdb's copy keeps in-frame clones and lacks some. Among over 35,000 clones listed, roughly nine tenths were seen once. Turning to this clone: This sample also contains other DNA sequences that code for the same CDR3.

The CDR3 loop spans 13 amino acids. Germline V gene data show CDR1 as LNHDA and CDR2 as SQIVND (reference sequence). V dropped 5 bases and J dropped 4; count of bases not matched to a gene: 1. V is TRBV19 and J is TRBJ1-5, with 8 bases fitting TRBD1. This TCR was recovered from a man in his sixties or seventies with active COVID-19. The sample was peripheral blood. CDR3 in amino acids: CASSRQGNQPQHF. The CDR3 bases are TGTGCCAGTAGTCGACAGGGGAATCAGCCCCAGCATTTT.